Following are 28 T cell receptor beta chains from one sample sequenced in a study of human T cells and chemical hapten exposure. TCRdb called the RACE reads again in MiXCR, with one record for every CDR3 protein. Of some 400,000 distinct CDR3 sequences in the sample, approximately 5.1% were seen once. Time point denoted: pre-sensitization, week 0. Treatment specified: therapeutic diphenylcyclopropenone sensitization with weekly scalp DPC. Sample: whole blood, taken in connection with sensitization to the hapten diphenylcyclopropenone (DPC). These receptors originate from a woman aged 45-59 years with alopecia areata. Some clones in this sample may be carry-over from other donors' samples.

This clonotype was observed a few times. The chain links TRBV4-2 to TRBJ1-2; no clear D. The CDR3 contains 14 residues. Germline V gene sequence: CDR1 LGHNA, CDR2 YNFKEQ. The V end lost 1 base, the J end lost 1 base, and 7 bases lay between the germline ends. The CDR3 sequence is CASSQGEVNYGYTF. DNA for the CDR3: TGTGCCAGCAGCCAAGGGGAGGTTAACTATGGCTACACCTTC.

This clonotype has only a few counts. The chain is built from TRBV7-2 and TRBJ1-2; perhaps TRBD1 as D (6 bases). This CDR3 is 16 amino acids long. The V gene's germline CDR1 is SGHTA and CDR2 FQGNSA. V was shortened by 0 bases and J by 7 bases, with 18 bases between the two germline ends. The CDR3 region is CASSLAVGRGFGGYTF. Here the CDR3 DNA reads TGTGCCAGCAGCTTAGCGGTAGGGAGGGGGTTCGGTGGCTACACCTTC.

In its sample, this clonotype was seen many times. The chain has TRBV7-6 and TRBJ2-5, with D perhaps TRBD1 or TRBD2 (5 bases each). Between the trimmed V and J ends, which lost 3 bases and 2 bases, there was a span of 10 bases. Germline V CDR1 and CDR2: SGHVS, FNYEAQ. This CDR3 contains 14 residues. CDR3 sequence reads: CASSFRDVQETQYF. The CDR3 DNA follows: TGTGCCAGCAGCTTCCGGGACGTTCAAGAGACCCAGTACTTC.

This clonotype was seen more than once but under ten times. V is TRBV15 and J is TRBJ2-2, with 15 bases matching TRBD2. The CDR3 length is 19 residues. The junction had 8 bases not matched to a gene; V was cut back by 0 bases and J by 6 bases. In germline, CDR1 is LNHNV, CDR2 YYDKDF (reference sequence). CDR3 nucleotides: TGTGCCACCAGCAGAGAGCCCGGGACTAGCGGGAGGTTGGCCGGGGAGCTGTTTTTT. It is translated as CATSREPGTSGRLAGELFF. The whole variable domain, remainder taken from reference TRBV15 and TRBJ2-2, is DAMVIQNPRYQVTQFGKPVTLSCSQTLNHNVMYWYQQKSSQAPKLLFHYYDKDFNNEADTPDNFQSRRPNTSFCFLDIRSPGLGDTAMYLCATSREPGTSGRLAGELFFGEGSRLTVL.

This clonotype was detected many times. The chain joins TRBV2 to TRBJ2-7, with TRBD1 identical over 8 bases. The CDR3 spans 15 residues. The V gene end was trimmed by 7 bases and the J gene end by 5 bases; junction bases not matched to a gene: 13. Germline CDR1 is SNHLY and CDR2 is FYNNEI. This CDR3 is CASTIPMGQVDEQYF. CDR3 DNA sequence: TGTGCCAGCACCATCCCCATGGGACAGGTTGACGAGCAGTACTTC.

On this clonotype: A far larger clone is one nucleotide away, so this likely arose from a read error. This chain connects TRBV13 to TRBJ2-5, with D uncertain. Germline-derived CDR1 and CDR2 are PRHDT and FYEKMQ (reference sequence). Between the trimmed V and J ends, which lost 0 bases and 5 bases, there was a span of 4 bases. The CDR3 sequence is 12 residues long. The CDR3 loop reads CASSLGHETQYF. The CDR3 DNA reads as TGTGCCAGCAGCTTAGGCCACGAGACCCAGTACTTC.

This clonotype was detected many times. The chain joins TRBV2 to TRBJ2-4; TRBD1 might be the D (5 bases). Trimming took 5 bases from V and 2 from J, leaving 10 bases between them. Germline V gene sequence: CDR1 SNHLY, CDR2 FYNNEI. This CDR3 region has 14 residues. CDR3 residues: CASSPRQTKNIQYF. CDR3 nucleotides: TGTGCCAGCAGTCCGCGACAGACCAAAAACATTCAGTACTTC.

The rearrangement joins TRBV9 to TRBJ1-2; TRBD1 might be the D (5 bases). The CDR3 consists of 16 residues. CDR1 is SGDLS and CDR2 is YYNGEE in the germline V gene. V shed 3 bases and J shed 0 bases, with 15 bases lying between them. CDR3 coding DNA: TGTGCCAGCAGCGAGAGGAGCCGGGGCCCTAACTATGGCTACACCTTC. Protein sequence: CASSERSRGPNYGYTF.

This clonotype has a count of ten or more. This sequence joins TRBV28 and TRBJ2-7; 10 positions agree with TRBD1. The junction had 8 bases not matched to a gene; V was cut back by 3 bases and J by 3 bases. This CDR3 region has 16 residues. Germline V lookup: CDR1 MDHEN, CDR2 SYDVKM. As DNA, the CDR3 is TGTGCCAGCAGTTTCTTCGGACAGGGGGAGGGCTACGAGCAGTACTTC. This translates into CASSFFGQGEGYEQYF.

This clonotype was counted many times. This rearrangement joins TRBV28 to TRBJ2-7; possibly TRBD1 or TRBD2 for D (5 bases each). V lost 6 bases and J lost 0, with 12 bases in between. The length of the CDR3 is 14 residues. The germline CDR1 and CDR2 sequences are MDHEN and SYDVKM. The CDR3 DNA follows: TGTGCCAGCAGCCCCGCAGGGAGCTCCTACGAGCAGTACTTC. It is translated as CASSPAGSSYEQYF.

This clonotype has ten or more counts. V usage is TRBV29-1 and J usage is TRBJ2-5; D remains ambiguous. Germline CDR1 and CDR2: SQVTM and ANQGSEA. Trimming removed 2 bases from V and 0 bases from J, with 4 bases in between. The CDR3 contains 12 residues. The CDR3 nucleotides read TGCAGCGTTGAAACCCACCAAGAGACCCAGTACTTC. Its translation: CSVETHQETQYF.

This clonotype was observed a handful of times. V and J are TRBV7-2 and TRBJ2-3; weak D call: TRBD2 (6 bases). Trimming removed 3 bases at V and 6 bases at J, with 10 bases between. Germline CDR1 is SGHTA and CDR2 is FQGNSA. This CDR3 spans 13 amino acids. In DNA form, the CDR3 reads TGTGCCAGCAGCTTCGGGAGTAGGGATACGCAGTATTTT. This codes for CASSFGSRDTQYF. Combining the CDR3 with reference TRBV7-2 and TRBJ2-3 gives the whole variable domain GAGVSQSPSNKVTEKGKDVELRCDPISGHTALYWYRQSLGQGLEFLIYFQGNSAPDKSGLPSDRFSAERTGGSVSTLTIQRTQQEDSAVYLCASSFGSRDTQYFGPGTRLTVL.

The chain employs TRBV5-5 and TRBJ2-5; D remains unclear. CDR1 SGHKS and CDR2 YYEKEE come from the germline V gene (reference sequence). Deletions cut 0 bases from V and 5 bases from J, with 11 bases between. The CDR3 runs 14 residues. Here the CDR3 reads CASSLGVRLETQYF. The CDR3 DNA is TGTGCCAGCAGCTTGGGGGTACGATTGGAGACCCAGTACTTC.

The chain combines TRBV5-1 with TRBJ1-2; 8 bases agree with TRBD1. V was pared by 1 base and J by 5 bases, with 4 bases of the junction left unmatched. This CDR3 spans 14 amino acids. CDR1 is SGHRS, CDR2 YFSETQ, per germline. The CDR3, as DNA: TGCGCCAGCAGCTTGTATCAGGGGGCGTATGGCTACACCTTC. Translated: CASSLYQGAYGYTF.

The chain recombines TRBV4-1 with TRBJ1-1, with D tentatively TRBD1 (6 bases). Germline values: CDR1 MGHRA, CDR2 YSYEKL. V dropped 4 bases and J dropped 5 bases, with 17 bases sitting between them. This CDR3 comprises 15 residues. CDR3 in amino acids: CASSPGEGMGTEAFF. In DNA form, the CDR3 reads TGCGCCAGCAGCCCAGGGGAAGGGATGGGGACTGAAGCTTTCTTT.

There are many counts of this clonotype. The V and J genes are TRBV12-3 or TRBV12-4 and TRBJ2-1, with 7 bases identical to TRBD2. V lost 6 bases, J lost 3 bases, and 11 bases stayed unmatched. The CDR3 has 16 amino acids. CDR3 DNA: TGTGCCAGCAGCCGCGGGGGAAATCTAAACTACAATGAGCAGTTCTTC. This sequence encodes CASSRGGNLNYNEQFF.

The CDR3 DNA is TGTGCCAGCACTTCAACAGGAAGAAGGTACTTC. Translating gives CASTSTGRRYF. The chain recombines TRBV28 with TRBJ2-4; D perhaps matches TRBD1 (5 bases). Per germline, CDR1 MDHEN and CDR2 SYDVKM. The CDR3 is 11 amino acids. V was shortened by 7 bases and J by 15 bases, with 16 bases between the two germline ends.

The chain carries TRBV11-2 and TRBJ2-3, with 8 bases identical to TRBD2. Germline trimming cut 6 bases from V and 4 bases from J; bases unmatched to any gene: 6. The CDR3 covers 14 residues. Germline V gene lookup returns CDR1 SGHAT and CDR2 FQNNGV. The CDR3 region is CASSTGLAPDTQYF. Written as DNA, the CDR3 is TGTGCCAGCAGTACAGGACTAGCTCCAGATACGCAGTATTTT.

CDR3 bases: TGTGCCAGCACCCCGGGGAACAATGAGCAGTTCTTC. Translated: CASTPGNNEQFF. The chain is built from TRBV2 and TRBJ2-1; D is perhaps TRBD2 (5 bases). The CDR3 consists of 12 residues. The germline CDR1 and CDR2 sequences are SNHLY and FYNNEI. V lost 7 bases to trimming and J lost 5 bases, with 9 bases between them.

There are many counts of this clonotype. The chain couples TRBV29-1 to TRBJ2-7; 7 nucleotides agree with TRBD1. Germline V gene data show CDR1 as SQVTM and CDR2 as ANQGSEA. This CDR3 is 13 amino acids long. After removal of 4 bases from V and 0 bases from J, the junction contained 3 bases not matched to a gene. The CDR3 reads CSVVDRASYEQYF. CDR3 bases: TGCAGCGTTGTAGACAGGGCCTCCTACGAGCAGTACTTC.

This clonotype was detected ten times or more. The chain couples TRBV29-1 to TRBJ2-3; D remains unclear. Trimming cost V 2 bases and J 6 bases, with 15 bases left between them. Germline CDR1 is SQVTM and CDR2 is ANQGSEA. The CDR3 extends over 14 amino acids. The CDR3 loop reads CSVEKRLVRDTQYF. CDR3 nucleotides: TGCAGCGTTGAAAAAAGGCTAGTAAGGGATACGCAGTATTTT.

This clonotype was observed at least ten times. V gene TRBV4-1 combines with J gene TRBJ2-7, with a possible D match to TRBD1 (6 bases). V dropped 4 bases and J dropped 1 base, with 17 bases sitting between them. The CDR3 is 16 amino acids. Germline loops: CDR1 MGHRA, CDR2 YSYEKL. The CDR3 DNA is TGCGCCAGCAGCCCCTTCGGGACAACTCCGTCCTACGAGCAGTACTTC. It specifies CASSPFGTTPSYEQYF.

This clonotype was seen a few times. The V and J genes are TRBV5-1 and TRBJ1-5, with D maybe TRBD1 (5 bases). The CDR3 spans 15 residues. Germline loops: CDR1 SGHRS, CDR2 YFSETQ. Trimming took 0 bases from V and 7 from J, leaving 14 bases between them. The CDR3 DNA reads TGCGCCAGCAGCTTGGACGCGGCTGGGGGGCAGCCCCAGCATTTT. Its translation: CASSLDAAGGQPQHF.

This clonotype was picked up many times. This chain links TRBV5-1 with TRBJ2-7, with 7 bases that match TRBD1. CDR1 is SGHRS and CDR2 is YFSETQ in the germline V gene. The CDR3 runs to 16 residues. Unmatched junction bases numbered 6, after V lost 0 bases and J lost 0 bases. Here the CDR3 reads CASSLGGTAISYEQYF. In nucleotides, the CDR3 is TGCGCCAGCAGCTTGGGAGGGACAGCGATCTCCTACGAGCAGTACTTC.

There are many counts of this clonotype. The V call is TRBV7-2, the J call TRBJ2-5; D is ambiguous. Per the germline V gene, CDR1 is SGHTA and CDR2 is FQGNSA. This CDR3 has 14 residues. Trimming shortened V by 5 bases and J by 8 bases, and 18 bases separated the two germline ends. In nucleotides, the CDR3 is TGTGCCAGCAGCGACACGACGGGCTTTGAAACCCAGTACTTC. This translates into CASSDTTGFETQYF.

This clonotype was picked up a small number of times. This chain uses TRBV5-1 with TRBJ1-1, with a weak D call TRBD1 (5 bases). Germline V lookup: CDR1 SGHRS, CDR2 YFSETQ. CDR3 length: 13 residues. V lost 4 bases to trimming and J lost 3 bases, with 10 bases between them. The DNA for the CDR3 is TGCGCCAGCAGCCAGCCGGGGGACACTGAAGCTTTCTTT. Its protein product is CASSQPGDTEAFF.

Many counts were recorded for this clonotype. The genes are TRBV6-2 or TRBV6-3 and TRBJ2-2; D is possibly TRBD2 (5 bases). Germline CDR1 reads MNHEY; CDR2 reads SVGEGT. The CDR3 loop spans 16 amino acids. The ends were cut back, 7 bases at V and 7 bases at J, with 22 bases in the middle. CDR3 in amino acids: CASTTRRKRLGGELFF. The CDR3 nucleotides are TGTGCCAGCACCACCCGAAGGAAGCGGCTCGGCGGGGAGCTGTTTTTT.

This clonotype was picked up a small number of times. This chain joins TRBV7-2 and TRBJ1-1, with TRBD1 matching 7 bases. Germline lookup yields CDR1 SGHTA and CDR2 FQGNSA. V was pared by 4 bases and J by 1 base, with 6 bases of the junction left unmatched. The CDR3 length is 15 residues. This CDR3 is CASSSQGWGNTEAFF. CDR3 bases: TGTGCCAGCAGCTCACAGGGGTGGGGGAACACTGAAGCTTTCTTT.